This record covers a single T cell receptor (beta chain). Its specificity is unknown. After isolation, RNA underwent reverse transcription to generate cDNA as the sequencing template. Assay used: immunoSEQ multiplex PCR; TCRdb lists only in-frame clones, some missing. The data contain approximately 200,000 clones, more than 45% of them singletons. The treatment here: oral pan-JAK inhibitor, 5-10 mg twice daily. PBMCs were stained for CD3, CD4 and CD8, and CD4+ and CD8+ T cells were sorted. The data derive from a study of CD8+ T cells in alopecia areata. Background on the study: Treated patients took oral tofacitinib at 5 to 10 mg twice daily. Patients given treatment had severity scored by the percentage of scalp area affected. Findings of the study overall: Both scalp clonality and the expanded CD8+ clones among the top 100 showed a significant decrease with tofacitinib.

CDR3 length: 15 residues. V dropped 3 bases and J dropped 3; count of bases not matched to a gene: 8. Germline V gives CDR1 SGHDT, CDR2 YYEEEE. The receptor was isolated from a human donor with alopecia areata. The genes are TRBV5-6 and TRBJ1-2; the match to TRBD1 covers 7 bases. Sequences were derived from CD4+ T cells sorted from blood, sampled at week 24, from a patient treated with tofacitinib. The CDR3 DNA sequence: TGTGCCAGCAGCTCCCTGACAGGGCGGGACTATGGCTACACCTTC. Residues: CASSSLTGRDYGYTF.